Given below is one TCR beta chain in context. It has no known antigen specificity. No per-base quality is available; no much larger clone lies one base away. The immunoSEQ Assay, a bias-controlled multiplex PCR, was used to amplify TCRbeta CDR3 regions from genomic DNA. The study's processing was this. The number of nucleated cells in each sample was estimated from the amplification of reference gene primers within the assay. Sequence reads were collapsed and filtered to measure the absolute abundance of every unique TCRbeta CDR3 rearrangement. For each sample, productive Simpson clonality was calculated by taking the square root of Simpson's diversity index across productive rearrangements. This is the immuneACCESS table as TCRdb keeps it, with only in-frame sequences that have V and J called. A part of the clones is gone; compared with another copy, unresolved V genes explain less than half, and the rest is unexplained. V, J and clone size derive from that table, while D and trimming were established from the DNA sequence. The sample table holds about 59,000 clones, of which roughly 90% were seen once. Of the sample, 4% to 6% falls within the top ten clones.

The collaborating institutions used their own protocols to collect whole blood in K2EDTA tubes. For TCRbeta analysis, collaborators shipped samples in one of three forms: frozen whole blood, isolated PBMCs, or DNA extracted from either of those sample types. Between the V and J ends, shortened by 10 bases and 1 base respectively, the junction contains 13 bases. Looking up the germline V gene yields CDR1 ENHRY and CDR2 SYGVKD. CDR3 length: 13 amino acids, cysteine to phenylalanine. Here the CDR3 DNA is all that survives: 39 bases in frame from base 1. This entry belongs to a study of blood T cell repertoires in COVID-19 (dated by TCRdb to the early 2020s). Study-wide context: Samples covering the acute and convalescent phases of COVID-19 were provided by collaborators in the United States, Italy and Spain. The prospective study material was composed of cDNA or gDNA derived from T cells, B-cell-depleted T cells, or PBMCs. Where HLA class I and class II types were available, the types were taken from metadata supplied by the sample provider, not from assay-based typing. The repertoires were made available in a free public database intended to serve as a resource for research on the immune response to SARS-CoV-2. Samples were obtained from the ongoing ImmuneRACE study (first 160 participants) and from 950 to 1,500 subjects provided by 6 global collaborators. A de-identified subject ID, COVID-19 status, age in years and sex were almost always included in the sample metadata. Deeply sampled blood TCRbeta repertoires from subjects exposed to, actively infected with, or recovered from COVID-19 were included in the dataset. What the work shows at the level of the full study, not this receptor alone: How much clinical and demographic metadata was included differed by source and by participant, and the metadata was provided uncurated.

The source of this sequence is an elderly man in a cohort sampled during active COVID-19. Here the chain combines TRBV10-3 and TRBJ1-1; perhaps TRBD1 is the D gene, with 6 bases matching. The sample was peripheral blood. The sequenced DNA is TGTGCCACTACGGTGGGGGCGAACACTGAAGCTTTCTTT. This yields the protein CATTVGANTEAFF.